The present TCR beta chain was sequenced within a study of T cell changes during pregnancy in multiple sclerosis. Germline V gives CDR1 SGHNT, CDR2 YENEEA. V dropped 4 bases and J dropped 1 base, with 14 bases sitting between them. The CDR3 extends over 15 amino acids. Clones were sequenced by immunoSEQ multiplex PCR, and TCRdb holds only the in-frame ones, with some missing. The sample lists approximately 100,000 clones; under 95% were seen once. The V gene is TRBV11-3, the J gene TRBJ2-7; possibly TRBD2 for D (6 bases). The sequenced sample was peripheral blood, obtained before pregnancy. The TCR was taken from a female donor with multiple sclerosis, enrolled in a pregnancy study. CDR3 nucleotides: TGTGCCAGCAGCTGGGGTTGGGACTCGTCCTACGAGCAGTACTTC. Its protein is CASSWGWDSSYEQYF.